These 20 T cell receptor beta chains came from one sample sequenced in a study of T cell responses to AZD1222 COVID-19 vaccine (dated by TCRdb to about 2021). This specimen's time point label, interpreted: about 28 days (+/-7) after the second vaccine dose. The treatment or condition tag for this specimen amounts to: meningococcal conjugate vaccine given as trial control. The library was made by the immunoSEQ multiplex PCR assay. Drawn from immuneACCESS, this table holds only the in-frame rearrangements with V and J called that TCRdb kept. Clones are partly lost; checked studies trace under half to an unresolved V gene and leave the rest unexplained. Recorded for this sample are about 140,000 clones; 91% of them occurred a single time. Roughly 7.1% of the sample is in the top ten clones. This specimen consisted of peripheral blood, obtained 28 days after the second dose of the MenACWY control vaccine. Source of these receptors: an adult who received the MenACWY meningococcal vaccine as a control.

The chain links TRBV24-1 to TRBJ1-5; the D is unclear. Trimming pared 4 bases from V and 5 bases from J, leaving 8 bases between. CDR1 is KGHDR and CDR2 is SFDVKD in the germline V gene. The CDR3 length is 13 residues. CDR3 region: CATSELGYQPQHF. The CDR3 DNA reads as TGTGCCACCAGTGAATTAGGGTATCAGCCCCAGCATTTT.

The chain is built from TRBV6-6 and TRBJ2-5; D is perhaps TRBD2 (6 bases). Germline V lookup: CDR1 MNHNY, CDR2 SVGAGI (reference sequence). Trimming removed 0 bases from V and 1 base from J, with 12 bases in between. The CDR3 is made up of 16 amino acids. This chain's CDR3 is CASSYSRGLRQETQYF. The CDR3 DNA reads TGTGCCAGCAGTTACTCTAGGGGACTGCGCCAAGAGACCCAGTACTTC.

The chain links TRBV9 to TRBJ2-3; 11 bases agree with TRBD2. The V and J ends lost 4 bases and 2 bases, in that order; junction bases with no gene match: 3. This CDR3 spans 15 amino acids. Germline CDR1 and CDR2: SGDLS and YYNGEE. The DNA of the CDR3 is TGTGCCAGCAGCCATAGCGGGGGGGCCACAGATACGCAGTATTTT. It is translated as CASSHSGGATDTQYF.

The chain uses TRBV29-1 and TRBJ1-2; weak D call: TRBD1 (6 bases). The CDR3 is 12 amino acids. The germline CDR1 and CDR2 sequences are SQVTM and ANQGSEA. V gave up 4 bases and J gave up 0 bases, with 6 bases separating them. DNA of the CDR3: TGCAGCGTTGGGGGGCCTAACTATGGCTACACCTTC. It yields the protein CSVGGPNYGYTF.

This clone has only one observation. The chain links TRBV28 to TRBJ2-5, with 13 bases lining up with TRBD2. Per germline, CDR1 MDHEN and CDR2 SYDVKM. The CDR3 consists of 14 residues. J was trimmed by 3 bases and V by 6 bases; bases with no gene match: 1. This CDR3 reads CASRGTSGKETQYF. The CDR3 DNA is TGTGCCAGCAGGGGGACTAGCGGGAAAGAGACCCAGTACTTC.

The table lists this clone with a count of one. This rearrangement joins TRBV28 to TRBJ2-1, with a tentative D call TRBD2 (7 bases). V gave up 11 bases and J gave up 8 bases, with 22 bases separating them. Germline V gene sequence: CDR1 MDHEN, CDR2 SYDVKM. The CDR3 loop spans 14 amino acids. The DNA for the CDR3 is TGTGCCCTTGACGGGGGGCCGCCGGGCGATGAGCAGTTCTTC. It specifies CALDGGPPGDEQFF.

This chain uses TRBV6-5 with TRBJ1-1, with 8 nucleotides matching TRBD1. The CDR3 spans 16 residues. The germline gives CDR1 MNHEY, CDR2 SVGAGI. The trim removed 2 bases at V and 0 bases at J, leaving 5 bases unmatched. The CDR3 nucleotides read TGTGCCAGCAGTTACCGGGGGACAGGCCTGAACACTGAAGCTTTCTTT. This codes for CASSYRGTGLNTEAFF.

The V and J genes are TRBV7-2 and TRBJ2-2; TRBD1 matches at 7 bases. CDR3 length: 17 amino acids. After removal of 4 bases from V and 2 bases from J, the junction contained 10 bases not matched to a gene. Germline CDR1 is SGHTA and CDR2 is FQGNSA. CDR3 in DNA: TGTGCCAGCAGCTATCCCGGGACAGTTACTAACACCGGGGAGCTGTTTTTT. Encoded protein: CASSYPGTVTNTGELFF.

This chain connects TRBV27 to TRBJ1-6; 7 bases fit TRBD1. CDR1 is MNHEY and CDR2 is SMNVEV in the germline V gene (reference sequence). CDR3 length: 16 amino acids. V lost 0 bases and J lost 10; bases outside the gene matches: 9. CDR3 sequence: CASSLSIPGGRSPLHF. DNA of the CDR3: TGTGCCAGCAGTTTATCGATCCCAGGGGGGCGATCACCCCTCCACTTT.

The chain combines TRBV7-9 with TRBJ2-7, with a possible D match to TRBD2 (5 bases). Per the germline V gene, CDR1 is SEHNR and CDR2 is FQNEAQ (reference sequence). Trimming stripped 5 bases from V and 1 base from J, with 6 bases between. The CDR3 loop spans 12 amino acids. For the CDR3, the DNA is TGTGCCAGCAGCCCGGGATCCTACGAGCAGTACTTC. Its translation is CASSPGSYEQYF.

The J gene is TRBJ2-1, the V gene TRBV6-1; no clear D. Germline CDR1 MNHNS, CDR2 SASEGT. Trimming left V 0 bases short and J 12 bases short, with 12 bases between. This CDR3 is built from 13 residues. CDR3 residues: CASSEAGSRLQFF. CDR3 in DNA: TGTGCCAGCAGTGAAGCTGGTTCCCGGTTGCAGTTCTTC.

This clone was counted between two and nine times. This sequence joins TRBV12-3 or TRBV12-4 and TRBJ1-4; D gene uncertain. V lost 1 base and J lost 8, with 2 bases in between. CDR3 length: 11 amino acids. The CDR3 sequence: CASSLEEKLFF. In DNA form, the CDR3 reads TGTGCCAGCAGTTTAGAGGAAAAACTGTTTTTT.

The chain combines TRBV7-9 with TRBJ2-7, with TRBD1 matching over 7 bases. CDR1 and CDR2 (germline): SEHNR, FQNEAQ (reference sequence). The CDR3 contains 14 residues. Unmatched junction bases numbered 7, after V lost 5 bases and J lost 3 bases. The chain's CDR3 is CASSPRDRIYEQYF. CDR3 bases: TGTGCCAGCAGCCCTAGGGACAGAATCTACGAGCAGTACTTC.

The genes are TRBV28 and TRBJ1-5; D might be TRBD1 (5 bases). Germline CDR1 and CDR2: MDHEN and SYDVKM. The CDR3 has 15 amino acids. V was trimmed by 2 bases and J by 6 bases, leaving 14 bases between them. This CDR3 reads CASSLNSGRGQPQHF. CDR3 DNA: TGTGCCAGCAGTTTAAATTCAGGGAGGGGTCAGCCCCAGCATTTT.

This clone was observed once. This chain links TRBV2 with TRBJ1-1; no reliable D call. CDR3 length: 14 residues. V was pared by 5 bases and J by 2 bases, with 12 bases between. CDR1 is SNHLY, CDR2 FYNNEI, per germline. The CDR3 DNA follows: TGTGCCAGCAGTCCCGGTATAGGTAACACTGAAGCTTTCTTT. It codes for CASSPGIGNTEAFF. Supplemented by reference TRBV2 and TRBJ1-1, the full variable domain reads EPEVTQTPSHQVTQMGQEVILRCVPISNHLYFYWYRQILGQKVEFLVSFYNNEISEKSEIFDDQFSVERPDGSNFTLKIRSTKLEDSAMYFCASSPGIGNTEAFFGQGTRLTVV.

The rearrangement uses TRBV12-5 and TRBJ1-2; TRBD1 matches at 8 bases. Germline CDR1 LGHNT, CDR2 FRNRAP. The CDR3 covers 16 residues. The ends lost 2 bases at V and 4 bases at J; junction bases unmatched: 9. This CDR3 is CASGLRQGAVSYGYTF. CDR3 nucleotide sequence: TGTGCTAGTGGTTTGAGGCAGGGGGCTGTTAGCTATGGCTACACCTTC.

The V gene is TRBV7-2, the J gene TRBJ1-5, with D perhaps matching TRBD1 (6 bases). The CDR3 runs to 15 residues. The germline V gene has CDR1 SGHTA and CDR2 FQGNSA. The V gene lost 3 bases and the J gene lost 7 bases, with 16 bases spanning the gap. CDR3 sequence reads: CASSFGQSAGQPQHF. Here the CDR3 DNA reads TGTGCCAGCAGCTTTGGACAGTCAGCGGGGCAGCCCCAGCATTTT.

J is TRBJ1-1 and V is TRBV28, with 10 bases that match TRBD1. The germline V gene encodes CDR1 MDHEN and CDR2 SYDVKM. The CDR3 consists of 15 residues. J was trimmed by 3 bases and V by 6 bases; bases with no gene match: 7. CDR3 DNA sequence: TGTGCCAGCAGCCCCGGACAGGGGGACTACACTGAAGCTTTCTTT. As protein: CASSPGQGDYTEAFF. The whole variable domain, filled in from reference TRBV28 and TRBJ1-1, reads DVKVTQSSRYLVKRTGEKVFLECVQDMDHENMFWYRQDPGLGLRLIYFSYDVKMKEKGDIPEGYSVSREKKERFSLILESASTNQTSMYLCASSPGQGDYTEAFFGQGTRLTVV.

The V call is TRBV19, the J call TRBJ1-2; possibly TRBD1 for D (5 bases). Looked up from germline, CDR1 is LNHDA and CDR2 is SQIVND (reference sequence). V lost 1 base, J lost 4 bases, and 10 bases lay in between. The CDR3 has 14 residues. In nucleotides, the CDR3 is TGTGCCAGTAGTATAGGGGGGGAGATCTATGGCTACACCTTC. Its protein is CASSIGGEIYGYTF. The full variable domain, completed using reference TRBV19 and TRBJ1-2, is DGGITQSPKYLFRKEGQNVTLSCEQNLNHDAMYWYRQDPGQGLRLIYYSQIVNDFQKGDIAEGYSVSREKKESFPLTVTSAQKNPTAFYLCASSIGGEIYGYTFGSGTRLTVV.

The chain links TRBV7-9 to TRBJ2-5; 9 nucleotides line up with TRBD2. The germline V gene has CDR1 SEHNR and CDR2 FQNEAQ (reference sequence). CDR3 length: 15 amino acids. V shed 1 base and J 5 bases; nucleotides not matched to a gene: 5. Here the CDR3 DNA reads TGTGCCAGCAGCTTAGTGGCTAGCGGGGCGGAGACCCAGTACTTC. Protein product: CASSLVASGAETQYF.